What follows are 9 T cell receptor beta chains derived from one specimen sequenced in a study of blood T cell repertoires in COVID-19. Repertoires were generated with immunoSEQ multiplex PCR, while TCRdb's copy carries only in-frame clones and drops some. In the table there are approximately 220,000 clones, over 75% of which are singletons. Sequenced input: peripheral blood. These receptors were collected from a man between 50 and 59 years old with acute or convalescent COVID-19.

This clone was seen a single time. This chain links TRBV5-4 with TRBJ2-3; 7 bases align to TRBD1. The V gene end was trimmed by 2 bases and the J gene end by 1 base; junction bases not matched to a gene: 4. The CDR3 runs 15 residues. Germline CDR1 and CDR2: SGHNT and YYREEE (reference sequence). The CDR3 sequence is CASSLGGQGTDTQYF. In DNA, the CDR3 is TGTGCCAGCAGCTTAGGGGGCCAGGGCACAGATACGCAGTATTTT.

This clone was seen only a few times. The chain recombines TRBV19 with TRBJ1-1; 11 bases are shared with TRBD1. CDR1 and CDR2 (germline): LNHDA, SQIVND (reference sequence). Trimming took 6 bases from V and 4 from J; bases not matched to a gene: 10. The CDR3 is 16 amino acids. CDR3 in DNA: TGTGCCAGTAGAATGGGACAGGGGGACTTCGGCACTGAAGCTTTCTTT. This sequence encodes CASRMGQGDFGTEAFF. Together with reference TRBV19 and TRBJ1-1, the CDR3 gives the full variable domain: DGGITQSPKYLFRKEGQNVTLSCEQNLNHDAMYWYRQDPGQGLRLIYYSQIVNDFQKGDIAEGYSVSREKKESFPLTVTSAQKNPTAFYLCASRMGQGDFGTEAFFGQGTRLTVV.

This clone came up a few times. The chain links TRBV7-9 to TRBJ2-5; 12 nucleotides align to TRBD1. The CDR3 loop spans 15 amino acids. CDR1 and CDR2 (germline): SEHNR, FQNEAQ (reference sequence). V lost 6 bases, J lost 5 bases, and 7 bases stayed unmatched. In DNA form, the CDR3 reads TGTGCCAGCAGTCCCGGGACAGGGGGCGTTGAGACCCAGTACTTC. Translating it yields CASSPGTGGVETQYF.

This rearrangement joins TRBV11-3 to TRBJ1-1; TRBD1 is a possible D gene (5 bases). Germline V gene data show CDR1 as SGHNT and CDR2 as YENEEA. This CDR3 has 13 amino acids. Trimming stripped 8 bases from V and 1 base from J, with 11 bases between. The CDR3 protein is CASSVGENTEAFF. CDR3 DNA sequence: TGTGCCAGCTCAGTAGGGGAGAACACTGAAGCTTTCTTT. Using reference TRBV11-3 and TRBJ1-1 for the parts outside the CDR3, the full variable domain is EAGVVQSPRYKIIEKKQPVAFWCNPISGHNTLYWYLQNLGQGPELLIRYENEEAVDDSQLPKDRFSAERLKGVDSTLKIQPAELGDSAVYLCASSVGENTEAFFGQGTRLTVV.

J is TRBJ2-1 and V is TRBV18; TRBD1 matches 7 bases. J lost 10 bases, V lost 2 bases, and 5 bases had no gene match. Germline V CDR1 and CDR2: KGHSH, LQKENI. The CDR3 has 13 amino acids. The CDR3 nucleotides are TGTGCCAGCTCACCAGACAGGGAAATGGAGCAGTTCTTC. Its translation: CASSPDREMEQFF. The whole variable domain, remainder taken from reference TRBV18 and TRBJ2-1, is NAGVMQNPRHLVRRRGQEARLRCSPMKGHSHVYWYRQLPEEGLKFMVYLQKENIIDESGMPKERFSAEFPKEGPSILRIQQVVRGDSAAYFCASSPDREMEQFFGPGTRLTVL.

This rearrangement joins TRBV7-6 to TRBJ1-1; 8 nucleotides agree with TRBD1. CDR1 is SGHVS, CDR2 FNYEAQ, per germline. With V trimmed by 0 bases and J by 0 bases, 12 bases remained unmatched. The CDR3 is made up of 19 amino acids. Written as DNA, the CDR3 is TGTGCCAGCAGCTTAGCCCATTCCCCAGGGGGCGCCGTGAACACTGAAGCTTTCTTT. Translation gives CASSLAHSPGGAVNTEAFF. The complete variable domain, with remaining parts taken from reference TRBV7-6 and TRBJ1-1, reads GAGVSQSPRYKVTKRGQDVALRCDPISGHVSLYWYRQALGQGPEFLTYFNYEAQQDKSGLPNDRFSAERPEGSISTLTIQRTEQRDSAMYRCASSLAHSPGGAVNTEAFFGQGTRLTVV.

The chain combines TRBV10-1 with TRBJ1-2; D is unresolved. From germline, CDR1 is WNHNN and CDR2 SYGVQD (reference sequence). The CDR3 contains 12 residues. V dropped 6 bases and J dropped 4 bases, with 9 bases sitting between them. The CDR3 loop is CASSSGSYGYTF. CDR3 DNA: TGCGCCAGCAGCTCGGGATCCTATGGCTACACCTTC.

Concerning this clone itself: Other DNA sequences from this sample encode an identical CDR3 as well. The chain couples TRBV12-3 or TRBV12-4 to TRBJ1-2; D possibly corresponds to TRBD1 (6 bases). Trimming left V 3 bases short and J 4 bases short, with 9 bases between. The CDR3 covers 13 residues. The CDR3 sequence is CASSLRGGYGYTF. CDR3 in DNA: TGTGCCAGCAGTTTGAGGGGGGGCTATGGCTACACCTTC.

The chain joins TRBV9 to TRBJ2-5, with TRBD1 matching 7 bases. The CDR3 is 15 amino acids. Per the germline V gene, CDR1 is SGDLS and CDR2 is YYNGEE. Germline trimming cut 4 bases from V and 4 bases from J; bases unmatched to any gene: 10. This chain's CDR3 is CASSPLRAGGETQYF. For the CDR3, the DNA is TGTGCCAGCAGCCCCCTCAGGGCAGGGGGAGAGACCCAGTACTTC. Full variable domain (missing parts from reference TRBV9 and TRBJ2-5): DSGVTQTPKHLITATGQRVTLRCSPRSGDLSVYWYQQSLDQGLQFLIQYYNGEERAKGNILERFSAQQFPDLHSELNLSSLELGDSALYFCASSPLRAGGETQYFGPGTRLLVL.